This T cell receptor (beta chain) originates from a study of beta chain features in type 1 diabetes listed by TCRdb under 2018. Background on the whole study: Patients and healthy donors did not differ in mean age, gender distribution, total cell number or subset yield. A total of 85 million to 140 million sorted cells were examined across all samples, and the number of cells per subset was strongly correlated with RNA yield. The study compared the TCRB repertoires of sorted circulating CD4+ T cell subsets in recently diagnosed type 1 diabetes patients with those in matched healthy donors. Whereas all 28 donors provided naive and central memory subsets, regulatory and stem cell-like memory subsets were isolated from just 8 patients and about 8 healthy donors.

From each donor, a single peripheral blood sample of 100 to 150 mL on average was drawn into heparinised tubes. A BD FACSAria II and a panel including CD45RO, CCR7, CD25, CD127, CD95 and CD27 were used to sort naive, central memory, regulatory and stem cell-like memory CD4+ T cells. All sorted populations exceeded 95% purity. PBMCs were separated immediately by Lymphoprep density gradient centrifugation and were stained directly, without being cultured. So that batch effects would be minimized, each experiment stained and sorted samples in pairs, pairing one healthy donor with one patient. The entire amount of isolated RNA was reverse transcribed using the High Capacity cDNA Reverse Transcription Kit, so the sequenced TCRB transcripts were expressed ones. Naive, central memory and regulatory T cell samples underwent deep immunoSEQ sequencing, averaging around 3.9 million total reads per sample. After sorted cells were lysed in RLT buffer, RNA was extracted with DNase-treated RNeasy Micro or Mini kits, with the choice depending on cell number. To prevent cross-contamination, every cell subset was processed on its own, while patient and healthy donor samples were processed together. The immunoSEQ multiplex PCR was used to amplify TCRB sequences from cDNA, generating 87-bp fragments that spanned the CDR3 region. The amplicons were sequenced using the Illumina HiSeq platform. The original pipeline was this. Synthetic template baselines were used to correct PCR bias computationally, reads within Hamming distance 2 were collapsed together, and singletons that could not be merged were discarded. Reads were aligned against IMGT so that V, D and J genes, CDR3 length and insertions or deletions at six rearrangement sites could be assigned. Clonotype counts were normalized to sorted cell number within each subset before computing true diversity and Gini coefficients with the tcR R package. Repertoire sharing was quantified using the overlap coefficient calculated on TCRB nucleotide sequences. Out-of-frame TCRB sequences from naive cells were analyzed to stand in for the pre-selection repertoire. Entries here come from immuneACCESS through TCRdb and include only in-frame sequences with V and J called. Some clones fail to appear in such tables; in the studies checked, an unresolved V gene covers under half of the shortfall, and the cause of the remainder is unknown. V, J and clone size are taken as reported in that table, and D and trimming were inferred from the DNA itself. The sample records 900,000 or so clones, 17% of which are singletons. The top ten constitute 0.02% to 0.025% of the sample.

Study-wide conclusions, independent of this receptor: Type 1 diabetes patients showed a moderate but significant shortening of TCRB CDR3 length in all four CD4+ subsets. Naive, central memory and regulatory TCRB repertoires appeared to be more similar among patients than among healthy donors. Only small numbers of individuals were included in the HLA sub-analyses, which left unresolved whether HLA type had any influence on TCRB rearrangement. At VDJ recombination sites, type 1 diabetes patients had fewer insertions and more deleted nucleotides, which implies abnormalities in thymic rearrangement. PCR might favor shorter templates, but patient and control samples were amplified and corrected together, so any skew would affect both groups equally. Because cDNA rather than genomic DNA was sequenced, highly expressing activated cells could have been over-represented, although no difference in activation and CD3 levels was found between groups.

Of note for this clone: This clone's antigen is unknown. No per-base quality is available; no much larger clone lies one base away.

Ends trimmed: V by 6 bases, J by 6 bases; bases unmatched to a gene: 5. Reading from cysteine to phenylalanine, the CDR3 counts 13 amino acids. The entry retains the CDR3 DNA only, 39 bases that are in frame from base 1. As encoded in the germline V gene, CDR1 is MNHEY while CDR2 is SVGAGI. The rearrangement joined TRBV6-5 to TRBJ2-1, with 7 junctional bases fitting TRBD2. The TCR was taken from a woman between 18 and 29 years old in good health. The sequenced sample was naive CD4+ T cells from blood. The cell subset or site tag for this specimen amounts to: true naive CD4+ T cells. The CDR3 here reads CASRRGSPNEQFF. The nucleotides are TGTGCCAGCAGGCGGGGGTCTCCCAATGAGCAGTTCTTC.